These T cell receptor beta chains were read from a single sample in a study of blood T cell repertoires in COVID-19. The protocol was immunoSEQ multiplex PCR, while the TCRdb copy is restricted to in-frame clones and leaves out a portion. The table includes around 250,000 clones, around 88% detected once. Material: PBMCs or T cells enriched from blood (not recorded which). The receptors shown here come from a woman aged 40 to 55 with acute COVID-19. Each CDR3 is given with its conserved first and last residue. The D gene is left open where the match is weak. The size of a clone is reported for some rows only, either as once, few or many, or as a class for expanded clones.

v_gene,j_gene,d_gene,abundance,CDR3aa,CDR3nt
TRBV6-5,TRBJ1-1,NA,NA,CASSYSARALRTEAFF,TGTGCCAGCAGTTACTCCGCCCGGGCGCTAAGGACAGAAGCTTTCTTT
TRBV18,TRBJ2-7,TRBD1,NA,CASSPGTGGPYEQYF,TGTGCCAGCTCACCCGGGACAGGCGGGCCCTACGAGCAGTACTTC
TRBV2,TRBJ2-3,TRBD2,NA,CASSEKSGSPDTQYF,TGTGCCAGCAGTGAAAAAAGCGGGAGTCCAGATACGCAGTATTTT
TRBV3-1/TRBV3-2,TRBJ2-5,NA,NA,CASSQDMTRGGTQYF,TGTGCCAGCAGCCAAGACATGACGAGGGGGGGGACCCAGTACTTC
TRBV7-2,TRBJ1-5,NA,NA,CASSLQSNQPQHF,TGTGCCAGCAGCTTGCAGAGCAATCAGCCCCAGCATTTT
TRBV7-9,TRBJ2-3,NA,NA,CASSLRATTDTQYF,TGTGCCAGCAGCTTAAGAGCTACCACAGATACGCAGTATTTT
TRBV20-1,TRBJ1-3,NA,few,CSASPSGNTIYF,TGCAGTGCTAGTCCATCTGGAAACACCATATATTTT
TRBV23-1,TRBJ1-1,NA,NA,CASSQFKLGVTEAFF,TGCGCCAGCAGTCAATTCAAGTTGGGAGTAACTGAAGCTTTCTTT
TRBV29-1,TRBJ1-1,NA,NA,CSTMERTEAFF,TGCAGCACTATGGAACGCACTGAAGCTTTCTTT
TRBV5-1,TRBJ2-2,TRBD1,NA,CASSHAEQGHTGELFF,TGCGCCAGCAGCCATGCGGAACAGGGGCACACCGGGGAGCTGTTTTTT
TRBV28,TRBJ2-5,TRBD1,NA,CASSTGGAGRETQYF,TGTGCCAGCAGCACAGGGGGCGCGGGTCGAGAGACCCAGTACTTC
TRBV6-2/TRBV6-3,TRBJ2-5,TRBD2,NA,CASSSAAGALETQYF,TGTGCCAGCAGTTCGGCAGCGGGGGCGTTAGAGACCCAGTACTTC
TRBV7-2,TRBJ1-2,TRBD1,NA,CASSSTTGLYGYTF,TGTGCCAGCAGCTCAACGACAGGGCTCTATGGCTACACCTTC